Listed below are T cell receptor beta chains from one sample, sequenced in a study of T cell changes during pregnancy in multiple sclerosis. Produced via immunoSEQ multiplex PCR; TCRdb's table is partial and in-frame only. The sample yields 90,000 to 120,000 clones, 85% to 95% seen once. The sequencing here drew on peripheral blood, taken in the third trimester of pregnancy. These receptors were collected from a female donor in good health, enrolled as a control in a pregnancy study. Both conserved end residues are part of each CDR3. Fields, in order: D gene, clone size, J gene, V gene, CDR3 protein, CDR3 DNA. D genes are given only for firm matches. The size of a clone is reported for some rows only, either as once, few or many, or as a class for expanded clones.

D gene: NA; clone size: NA; J gene: TRBJ1-1; V gene: TRBV25-1; CDR3 protein: CASSSRADTEAFF; CDR3 DNA: TGTGCCAGCAGTTCCAGGGCGGACACTGAAGCTTTCTTT
D gene: NA; clone size: NA; J gene: TRBJ1-2; V gene: TRBV19; CDR3 protein: CASSRGRANYGYTF; CDR3 DNA: TGTGCCAGTAGTAGGGGCAGGGCTAACTATGGCTACACCTTC
D gene: NA; clone size: once; J gene: TRBJ1-2; V gene: TRBV5-4; CDR3 protein: CASSARATGNYGYTF; CDR3 DNA: TGTGCCAGCAGCGCGCGCGCGACAGGCAACTATGGCTACACCTTC
D gene: TRBD2; clone size: NA; J gene: TRBJ2-3; V gene: TRBV18; CDR3 protein: CASSPNWAGEVGDTQYF; CDR3 DNA: TGTGCCAGCTCACCAAATTGGGCGGGGGAAGTCGGAGATACGCAGTATTTT
D gene: NA; clone size: NA; J gene: TRBJ1-2; V gene: TRBV6-6; CDR3 protein: CASTVTGAGYTF; CDR3 DNA: TGTGCCAGCACCGTGACTGGGGCTGGCTACACCTTC
D gene: NA; clone size: NA; J gene: TRBJ1-5; V gene: TRBV6-1; CDR3 protein: CASSELANQPQHF; CDR3 DNA: TGTGCCAGCAGTGAATTAGCCAATCAGCCCCAGCATTTT
D gene: NA; clone size: once; J gene: TRBJ1-1; V gene: TRBV15; CDR3 protein: CATSGGYLNTEAFF; CDR3 DNA: TGTGCCACCAGCGGGGGCTACCTGAACACTGAAGCTTTCTTT
D gene: NA; clone size: NA; J gene: TRBJ1-6; V gene: TRBV7-8; CDR3 protein: CASSSRDTSSPLHF; CDR3 DNA: TGTGCCAGCAGCTCCCGGGACACGTCTTCACCCCTCCACTTT
D gene: NA; clone size: NA; J gene: TRBJ2-5; V gene: TRBV5-1; CDR3 protein: CASSLQGGKETQYF; CDR3 DNA: TGCGCCAGCAGCCTACAGGGGGGGAAAGAGACCCAGTACTTC
D gene: NA; clone size: NA; J gene: TRBJ2-1; V gene: TRBV21-1; CDR3 protein: CASSHNEQFF; CDR3 DNA: TGTGCCAGCAGCCATAATGAGCAGTTCTTC